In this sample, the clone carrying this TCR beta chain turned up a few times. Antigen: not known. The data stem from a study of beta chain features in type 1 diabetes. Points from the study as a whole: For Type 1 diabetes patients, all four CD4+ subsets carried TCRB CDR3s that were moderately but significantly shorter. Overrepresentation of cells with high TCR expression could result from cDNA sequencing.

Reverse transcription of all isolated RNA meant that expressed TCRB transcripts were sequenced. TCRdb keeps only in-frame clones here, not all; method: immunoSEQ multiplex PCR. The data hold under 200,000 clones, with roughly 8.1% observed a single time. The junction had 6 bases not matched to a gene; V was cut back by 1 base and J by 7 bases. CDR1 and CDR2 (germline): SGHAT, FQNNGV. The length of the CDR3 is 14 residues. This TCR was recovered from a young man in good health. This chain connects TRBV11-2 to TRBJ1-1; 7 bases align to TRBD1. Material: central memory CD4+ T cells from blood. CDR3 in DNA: TGTGCCAGCAGCTTAGGACAGGGTGTGGGTGAAGCTTTCTTT. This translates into CASSLGQGVGEAFF.